These 30 T cell receptor beta chains share one sample of origin, sequenced in a study of T cell responses to AZD1222 COVID-19 vaccine. Clones were sequenced by immunoSEQ multiplex PCR, and TCRdb holds only the in-frame ones, with some missing. Of more than 150,000 clones in the sample, more than 85% were seen once. Source: peripheral blood, taken 28 days after the second AZD1222 dose. The source of these receptors is an adult who received the AZD1222 COVID-19 vaccine.

The chain joins TRBV7-2 to TRBJ2-2; no clear D. With 0 bases removed from V and 0 bases from J, the gap between germline ends came to 5 bases. CDR3 length equals 15 residues. Germline assignment: CDR1 SGHTA and CDR2 FQGNSA. The CDR3 nucleotides are TGTGCCAGCAGCTTAGCTATCGCGAACACCGGGGAGCTGTTTTTT. Translated, it gives CASSLAIANTGELFF. Full variable domain (rest looked up from reference TRBV7-2 and TRBJ2-2): GAGVSQSPSNKVTEKGKDVELRCDPISGHTALYWYRQSLGQGLEFLIYFQGNSAPDKSGLPSDRFSAERTGGSVSTLTIQRTQQEDSAVYLCASSLAIANTGELFFGEGSRLTVL.

The chain links TRBV10-1 to TRBJ2-2; D possibly corresponds to TRBD2 (5 bases). The CDR3 sequence is 14 residues long. The germline gives CDR1 WNHNN, CDR2 SYGVQD (reference sequence). With 7 bases removed from V and 2 bases from J, the gap between germline ends came to 11 bases. Here the CDR3 reads CASTDSPNTGELFF. The CDR3 DNA sequence: TGCGCCAGCACGGACTCCCCAAACACCGGGGAGCTGTTTTTT.

The chain employs TRBV19 and TRBJ1-5, with a possible D match to TRBD1 (6 bases). V dropped 7 bases and J dropped 3 bases, with 13 bases sitting between them. Germline-derived CDR1 and CDR2 are LNHDA and SQIVND (reference sequence). CDR3 length equals 14 residues. The CDR3 loop is CASKGERDNQPQHF. CDR3 sequence (DNA): TGTGCCAGTAAGGGGGAAAGGGACAATCAGCCCCAGCATTTT.

V usage is TRBV11-3 and J usage is TRBJ2-7, with a possible D match to TRBD2 (6 bases). Trimming removed 5 bases at V and 3 bases at J, with 11 bases between. CDR1 and CDR2 from the germline V gene are SGHNT and YENEEA. The CDR3 consists of 13 residues. The DNA for the CDR3 is TGTGCCAGCAGCGCCGGGGGAGGCTACGAGCAGTACTTC. Translating it yields CASSAGGGYEQYF.

This chain connects TRBV6-5 to TRBJ2-7, with D unclear. V lost 4 bases and J 2 bases, leaving 15 bases between the germline ends. The CDR3 runs to 15 residues. The V gene's germline CDR1 is MNHEY and CDR2 SVGAGI. The CDR3 region is CASSSGGVPPYEQYF. In DNA, the CDR3 is TGTGCCAGCAGTTCCGGTGGGGTCCCCCCCTACGAGCAGTACTTC.

This clone was counted once. This chain links TRBV6-5 with TRBJ2-6, with D perhaps matching TRBD2 (5 bases). CDR1 is MNHEY and CDR2 is SVGAGI in the germline V gene. Between the trimmed V and J ends, which lost 8 bases and 0 bases, there was a span of 11 bases. The CDR3 consists of 15 residues. CDR3 amino acids: CASWAGGSGANVLTF. The DNA of the CDR3 is TGTGCCAGCTGGGCAGGAGGCTCTGGGGCCAACGTCCTGACTTTC.

V gene TRBV5-8 combines with J gene TRBJ1-2; D gene unclear. With 0 bases removed from V and 7 bases from J, the gap between germline ends came to 16 bases. CDR1 is SGHTS and CDR2 is YDEGEE in the germline V gene. The CDR3 has 15 amino acids. CDR3 sequence: CASSLGTKRRLGYTF. The CDR3 bases are TGTGCCAGCAGCTTGGGGACGAAGAGAAGACTTGGCTACACCTTC. Variable domain in full (rest from reference TRBV5-8 and TRBJ1-2): EAGVTQSPTHLIKTRGQQATLRCSPISGHTSVYWYQQALGLGLQFLLWYDEGEERNRGNFPPRFSGRQFPNYSSELNVNALELEDSALYLCASSLGTKRRLGYTFGSGTRLTVV.

The V call is TRBV27, the J call TRBJ1-5; no clear D gene. Trimming removed 3 bases from V and 5 bases from J, with 11 bases in between. Germline V gene data show CDR1 as MNHEY and CDR2 as SMNVEV (reference sequence). CDR3 length equals 14 residues. The DNA of the CDR3 is TGTGCCAGCAGTTTCTCGGGTAGAGATCAGCCCCAGCATTTT. Residues: CASSFSGRDQPQHF.

The gene calls are TRBV30 and TRBJ1-4; unclear D gene. The ends were cut back, 5 bases at V and 8 bases at J, with 12 bases in the middle. Germline lookup yields CDR1 GTSNPN and CDR2 SVGIG (reference sequence). This CDR3 comprises 12 residues. DNA of the CDR3: TGTGCCTGGGAGATAAAGCGGGAAAAACTGTTTTTT. The encoded protein is CAWEIKREKLFF.

The rearrangement uses TRBV10-3 and TRBJ2-5, with a weak D call TRBD1 (6 bases). CDR1 ENHRY and CDR2 SYGVKD come from the germline V gene. V was pared by 2 bases and J by 1 base, with 8 bases between. This CDR3 has 14 amino acids. The CDR3 region is CAISETGLQETQYF. The CDR3 DNA reads TGTGCCATCAGTGAGACAGGGCTCCAAGAGACCCAGTACTTC.

The V and J genes are TRBV2 and TRBJ2-7; TRBD2 aligns across 7 bases. J lost 5 bases, V lost 5 bases, and 9 bases had no gene match. This CDR3 is 14 amino acids long. Germline V CDR1 and CDR2: SNHLY, FYNNEI. CDR3 DNA sequence: TGTGCCAGCAGTCCCCGGGAGGTCGCCCACGAGCAGTACTTC. Translation: CASSPREVAHEQYF.

The V and J genes are TRBV6-5 and TRBJ2-7; D call uncertain. Between the trimmed V and J ends, which lost 3 bases and 5 bases, there was a span of 11 bases. The CDR3 contains 13 residues. Germline lookup yields CDR1 MNHEY and CDR2 SVGAGI. The CDR3 bases are TGTGCCAGCAGTTATCGGATCGGGCACGAGCAGTACTTC. Protein: CASSYRIGHEQYF.

This chain uses TRBV28 with TRBJ1-1; 7 bases line up with TRBD1. Germline assignment: CDR1 MDHEN and CDR2 SYDVKM. Germline trimming cut 5 bases from V and 1 base from J; bases unmatched to any gene: 13. The CDR3 is made up of 17 amino acids. The CDR3 coding sequence is TGTGCCAGCAGTCCCTACCGAACGGACAGGCGGAACACTGAAGCTTTCTTT. Translated, it gives CASSPYRTDRRNTEAFF.

This chain connects TRBV6-6 to TRBJ2-5; TRBD2 might be the D (6 bases). Trimming left V 8 bases short and J 5 bases short, with 21 bases between. Germline CDR1 and CDR2: MNHNY and SVGAGI (reference sequence). The CDR3 sequence is 15 residues long. CDR3: CASANRGAMKETQYF. DNA of the CDR3: TGTGCCAGCGCGAACCGCGGGGCGATGAAGGAGACCCAGTACTTC.

The rearrangement joins TRBV7-9 to TRBJ1-3; weak D call: TRBD1 (5 bases). Germline V gives CDR1 SEHNR, CDR2 FQNEAQ (reference sequence). The CDR3 consists of 17 residues. Between the trimmed V and J ends, which lost 2 bases and 0 bases, there was a span of 14 bases. CDR3 protein: CASSLKYQGLSGNTIYF. For the CDR3, the DNA is TGTGCCAGCAGCTTAAAATATCAGGGCCTCTCTGGAAACACCATATATTTT.

CDR3 sequence reads: CASSSLGFGGTGIGETQYF. The CDR3 nucleotides are TGTGCCAGCAGTTCTTTGGGGTTTGGAGGGACAGGAATTGGAGAGACCCAGTACTTC. The gene calls are TRBV28 and TRBJ2-5; 8 bases map to TRBD1. Germline values: CDR1 MDHEN, CDR2 SYDVKM. Trimming removed 4 bases from V and 4 bases from J; junction bases left unmatched: 20. The CDR3 length is 19 residues. Filled out from reference TRBV28 and TRBJ2-5, the complete variable domain reads DVKVTQSSRYLVKRTGEKVFLECVQDMDHENMFWYRQDPGLGLRLIYFSYDVKMKEKGDIPEGYSVSREKKERFSLILESASTNQTSMYLCASSSLGFGGTGIGETQYFGPGTRLLVL.

This chain connects TRBV5-6 to TRBJ1-1; D may be TRBD1 (6 bases). CDR3 length: 18 amino acids. The V end lost 0 bases, the J end lost 5 bases, and 23 bases lay between the germline ends. CDR1 is SGHDT, CDR2 YYEEEE, per germline. The CDR3 is CASSLARGQRVTGTEAFF. The DNA of the CDR3 is TGTGCCAGCAGCTTGGCCCGAGGACAGCGAGTAACGGGGACTGAAGCTTTCTTT. Based on the CDR3 plus reference TRBV5-6 and TRBJ1-1, the full variable domain is DAGVTQSPTHLIKTRGQQVTLRCSPKSGHDTVSWYQQALGQGPQFIFQYYEEEERQRGNFPDRFSGHQFPNYSSELNVNALLLGDSALYLCASSLARGQRVTGTEAFFGQGTRLTVV.

This chain joins TRBV3-1 (or the pseudogene TRBV3-2) and TRBJ1-2; D is perhaps TRBD1 (5 bases). This CDR3 contains 14 residues. Per the germline V gene, CDR1 is LGHDT and CDR2 is YNNKEL (reference sequence). Trimming pared 0 bases from V and 4 bases from J, leaving 9 bases between. CDR3 in amino acids: CASSQEGGFYGYTF. The CDR3 bases are TGTGCCAGCAGCCAAGAGGGGGGGTTCTATGGCTACACCTTC.

The chain combines TRBV6-5 with TRBJ2-1; D remains ambiguous. Germline CDR1 MNHEY, CDR2 SVGAGI. V was clipped by 2 bases and J by 8 bases, with 10 bases between them. This CDR3 comprises 13 residues. The CDR3 DNA is TGTGCCAGCAGTTACCTACGAGCCGATGAGCAGTTCTTC. As protein: CASSYLRADEQFF.

CDR3 nucleotide sequence: TGCGCCAGCAGCGGACAGGGGGCTTCTAACGGCTACACCTTC. Its protein product is CASSGQGASNGYTF. The V and J genes are TRBV5-1 and TRBJ1-2; TRBD1 agrees at 11 bases. The junction had 7 bases not matched to a gene; V was cut back by 4 bases and J by 8 bases. Looked up from germline, CDR1 is SGHRS and CDR2 is YFSETQ. The CDR3 covers 14 residues. Full variable domain (rest looked up from reference TRBV5-1 and TRBJ1-2): KAGVTQTPRYLIKTRGQQVTLSCSPISGHRSVSWYQQTPGQGLQFLFEYFSETQRNKGNFPGRFSGRQFSNSRSEMNVSTLELGDSALYLCASSGQGASNGYTFGSGTRLTVV.

The chain recombines TRBV15 with TRBJ2-3; 13 nucleotides agree with TRBD2. The germline V gene encodes CDR1 LNHNV and CDR2 YYDKDF (reference sequence). The CDR3 has 16 residues. After removal of 8 bases from V and 1 base from J, the junction contained 6 bases not matched to a gene. The CDR3 DNA sequence: TGTGCCACCGGGGGACTAGCGGGAACGGGCACAGATACGCAGTATTTT. Residues: CATGGLAGTGTDTQYF.

J is TRBJ1-5 and V is TRBV19, with D possibly being TRBD1 (5 bases). This CDR3 contains 11 residues. Between the trimmed V and J ends, which lost 4 bases and 9 bases, there was a span of 7 bases. CDR1 is LNHDA, CDR2 SQIVND, per germline (reference sequence). The CDR3 protein is CASSNGGPQHF. The CDR3, as DNA: TGTGCCAGTAGTAACGGGGGGCCCCAGCATTTT.

V is TRBV5-4 and J is TRBJ2-1; 14 bases are shared with TRBD2. The CDR3 totals 14 residues. Trimming cost V 4 bases and J 9 bases; bases outside gene matches: 3. In germline, CDR1 is SGHNT, CDR2 YYREEE (reference sequence). The CDR3 sequence is CASSQGLAGGEQFF. CDR3 DNA sequence: TGTGCCAGCAGCCAAGGACTAGCGGGAGGTGAGCAGTTCTTC.

The V call is TRBV30, the J call TRBJ2-1, with a weak D call TRBD2 (5 bases). CDR3 length: 15 residues. Trimming took 0 bases from V and 3 from J, leaving 12 bases between them. CDR1 and CDR2 (germline): GTSNPN, SVGIG (reference sequence). In DNA, the CDR3 is TGTGCCTGGAGTGTACCCGGGAAGGGCTACAATGAGCAGTTCTTC. Its translation is CAWSVPGKGYNEQFF.

The V call is TRBV7-9, the J call TRBJ1-1; maybe TRBD1 (6 bases). CDR1 is SEHNR and CDR2 is FQNEAQ in the germline V gene (reference sequence). V was trimmed by 5 bases and J by 3 bases, leaving 16 bases between them. The CDR3 extends over 15 amino acids. In DNA, the CDR3 is TGTGCCAGCAGCAATTACAGGGTTGTGGACACTGAAGCTTTCTTT. It encodes CASSNYRVVDTEAFF.

The chain links TRBV2 to TRBJ1-5; weak D call: TRBD1 (5 bases). Deletions cut 6 bases from V and 4 bases from J, with 16 bases between. Germline lookup yields CDR1 SNHLY and CDR2 FYNNEI. CDR3 length: 15 residues. This CDR3 reads CASSEDNGRNQPQHF. CDR3 nucleotide sequence: TGTGCCAGCAGCGAGGACAACGGCAGAAATCAGCCCCAGCATTTT. Full variable domain (outside the CDR3, taken from reference TRBV2 and TRBJ1-5): EPEVTQTPSHQVTQMGQEVILRCVPISNHLYFYWYRQILGQKVEFLVSFYNNEISEKSEIFDDQFSVERPDGSNFTLKIRSTKLEDSAMYFCASSEDNGRNQPQHFGDGTRLSIL.

J is TRBJ1-1 and V is TRBV27; TRBD1 matches 7 bases. Germline-derived CDR1 and CDR2 are MNHEY and SMNVEV (reference sequence). The length of the CDR3 is 15 residues. V dropped 4 bases and J dropped 2; count of bases not matched to a gene: 7. The CDR3 DNA reads TGTGCCAGCAGTTCGGGGTGGGACAGTAACACTGAAGCTTTCTTT. Translating gives CASSSGWDSNTEAFF.

The chain is built from TRBV7-9 and TRBJ1-2; 7 bases align to TRBD1. The CDR3 length is 16 residues. The ends lost 0 bases at V and 2 bases at J; junction bases unmatched: 6. Germline V gene lookup returns CDR1 SEHNR and CDR2 FQNEAQ (reference sequence). The CDR3 DNA sequence: TGTGCCAGCAGCTTAGCGCGGGGACAGAGGAACTATGGCTACACCTTC. Translating it yields CASSLARGQRNYGYTF.

This clone was recorded only once. This sequence joins TRBV27 and TRBJ1-2, with D possibly being TRBD1 (5 bases). Trimming left V 5 bases short and J 4 bases short, with 17 bases between. This CDR3 comprises 15 residues. Germline values: CDR1 MNHEY, CDR2 SMNVEV (reference sequence). The CDR3 DNA is TGTGCCAGCAGTCCATTCGTGGGGGGTCCCTATGGCTACACCTTC. Its translation: CASSPFVGGPYGYTF.

V is TRBV30 and J is TRBJ1-4, with D possibly being TRBD1 (5 bases). In germline, CDR1 is GTSNPN, CDR2 SVGIG (reference sequence). CDR3 length: 13 amino acids. The V end was cut by 2 bases, the J end by 3 bases, with 7 bases between. In DNA, the CDR3 is TGTGCCTGGAGTCAGGGAGCTAATGAAAAACTGTTTTTT. Translation gives CAWSQGANEKLFF.